These 28 T cell receptor beta chains were all obtained from the same sample, sequenced in a study of blood T cell repertoires in COVID-19. Profiled with immunoSEQ multiplex PCR; TCRdb holds only in-frame clones, not every one. The sample has roughly 220,000 clones, 84% seen once. Sequencing input: peripheral blood. These receptors were collected from a woman aged 55 to 70 who had recovered from COVID-19.

The rearrangement uses TRBV6-2 or TRBV6-3 and TRBJ2-7; 7 nucleotides match TRBD1. Germline CDR1 is MNHEY and CDR2 is SVGEGT. This CDR3 has 14 residues. The V and J ends lost 3 bases and 2 bases, in that order; junction bases with no gene match: 4. The CDR3 loop is CASSYSTGPYEQYF. The DNA for the CDR3 is TGTGCCAGCAGTTATTCGACAGGGCCCTACGAGCAGTACTTC.

V and J are TRBV15 and TRBJ2-3, with a weak D call TRBD1 (5 bases). This CDR3 has 14 amino acids. Deletions cut 1 base from V and 6 bases from J, with 11 bases between. Germline V CDR1 and CDR2: LNHNV, YYDKDF (reference sequence). The CDR3 bases are TGTGCCACCAGCAGAGCCGTTAGGGGTGATACGCAGTATTTT. Translation gives CATSRAVRGDTQYF.

For the CDR3, the DNA is TGTGCCAGCAGTCGCCAGGGGCCGGTCTACGAGCAGTACTTC. It specifies CASSRQGPVYEQYF. The rearrangement uses TRBV6-5 and TRBJ2-7, with D tentatively TRBD1 (6 bases). CDR1 and CDR2 (germline): MNHEY, SVGAGI. CDR3 length equals 14 residues. The V and J ends lost 5 bases and 3 bases respectively, with 14 bases between them.

This chain links TRBV19 with TRBJ2-5; D may be TRBD2 (6 bases). The V gene's germline CDR1 is LNHDA and CDR2 SQIVND (reference sequence). Trimming took 1 base from V and 5 from J, leaving 8 bases between them. The CDR3 is 13 residues long. This CDR3 is CASSIGRGETQYF. The CDR3 DNA is TGTGCCAGTAGTATAGGGCGGGGTGAGACCCAGTACTTC.

The chain has TRBV12-5 and TRBJ2-3; 7 nucleotides agree with TRBD1. The CDR3 covers 16 residues. Germline loops: CDR1 LGHNT, CDR2 FRNRAP. The V segment lost 1 base and the J segment 6 bases; nucleotides outside the gene matches: 10. The CDR3 DNA reads as TGTGCTAGTGGTTTGGGCTCGACAGGGACAGCCGATACGCAGTATTTT. Protein sequence: CASGLGSTGTADTQYF.

The CDR3 region has the DNA TGCAGCGTAGACCTAGCGGGGGGGCTTGGGGAGACCCAGTACTTC. As protein: CSVDLAGGLGETQYF. The V gene is TRBV29-1, the J gene TRBJ2-5, with TRBD2 matching 12 bases. CDR1 SQVTM and CDR2 ANQGSEA come from the germline V gene. CDR3 size: 15 residues. Trimming took 6 bases from V and 5 from J; bases not matched to a gene: 10.

This clone was counted a single time. The chain carries TRBV7-8 and TRBJ2-5; possible D gene TRBD2, 6 bases. The ends were cut back, 3 bases at V and 3 bases at J, with 17 bases in the middle. This CDR3 region has 16 residues. Germline assignment: CDR1 SGHVS and CDR2 FQNEAQ. CDR3 in amino acids: CASSLGRLPVKETQYF. In nucleotides, the CDR3 is TGTGCCAGCAGCTTGGGGAGGCTTCCGGTGAAAGAGACCCAGTACTTC.

The chain combines TRBV12-5 with TRBJ2-7; D might be TRBD1 (6 bases). V lost 2 bases and J 2 bases, leaving 10 bases between the germline ends. The CDR3 contains 14 residues. The germline V gene encodes CDR1 LGHNT and CDR2 FRNRAP. CDR3 bases: TGTGCTAGTGGTTTGCCACAGGGTCCCTACGAGCAGTACTTC. It codes for CASGLPQGPYEQYF.

The CDR3 loop reads CASSLGQYYGYTF. The CDR3 nucleotides read TGTGCCAGCAGTTTAGGGCAGTACTATGGCTACACCTTC. The rearrangement joins TRBV12-3 or TRBV12-4 to TRBJ1-2; D remains unclear. Trimming left V 1 base short and J 3 bases short, with 6 bases between. This CDR3 comprises 13 residues.

This clone came up a few times. The V and J genes are TRBV5-1 and TRBJ2-7; maybe TRBD1 (6 bases). Germline assignment: CDR1 SGHRS and CDR2 YFSETQ. The CDR3 loop spans 14 amino acids. V dropped 6 bases and J dropped 3 bases, with 16 bases sitting between them. The CDR3 nucleotides are TGCGCCAGCACCTTCTCCCAACAGGGCTACGAGCAGTACTTC. This translates into CASTFSQQGYEQYF.

The V gene is TRBV6-2 or TRBV6-3, the J gene TRBJ1-1; a possible D gene is TRBD1 (6 bases). Germline V gene data show CDR1 as MNHEY and CDR2 as SVGEGT. Deletions cut 2 bases from V and 1 base from J, with 14 bases between. The CDR3 loop spans 16 amino acids. This CDR3 is CASSYPGRGKNTEAFF. For the CDR3, the DNA is TGTGCCAGCAGTTACCCGGGAAGGGGGAAGAACACTGAAGCTTTCTTT.

The chain is built from TRBV11-2 and TRBJ1-1, with D uncertain. CDR3 length equals 13 residues. Germline CDR1 is SGHAT and CDR2 is FQNNGV. Trimming removed 0 bases at V and 11 bases at J, with 13 bases between. In nucleotides, the CDR3 is TGTGCCAGCAGCTTAGAATCTTGGCAGGTGGCTTTCTTT. Translating gives CASSLESWQVAFF.

This clone appeared a few times. The chain joins TRBV5-6 to TRBJ1-3, with D possibly matching TRBD1 (5 bases). This CDR3 region has 15 residues. Trimming stripped 4 bases from V and 0 bases from J, with 11 bases between. Looked up from germline, CDR1 is SGHDT and CDR2 is YYEEEE. CDR3 sequence (DNA): TGTGCCAGCAGCGTGACAGCGCGCTCTGGAAACACCATATATTTT. This codes for CASSVTARSGNTIYF.

The rearrangement links TRBV18 to TRBJ1-1; 8 bases are shared with TRBD1. Germline trimming cut 2 bases from V and 8 bases from J; bases unmatched to any gene: 13. The CDR3 covers 16 residues. Per germline, CDR1 KGHSH and CDR2 LQKENI. The CDR3 here is CASSPTRTGLLSEAFF. The CDR3, as DNA: TGTGCCAGCTCACCAACACGGACAGGGTTGTTATCCGAAGCTTTCTTT.

The chain has TRBV21-1 and TRBJ2-7; the DNA was not compared with TRBD2, the D call given in the table. TRBV21-1 is described as a pseudogene. This CDR3 has 15 residues. The CDR3 loop is CASSKRQCPPYEQYF. In DNA, the CDR3 is TGTGCCAGCAGCAAGCGGCAGTGTCCCCCCTACGAGCAGTACTTC.

J is TRBJ1-5 and V is TRBV5-1, with 8 bases lining up with TRBD1. The CDR3 has 15 residues. Germline V lookup: CDR1 SGHRS, CDR2 YFSETQ. V lost 3 bases to trimming and J lost 5 bases; unmatched junction nucleotides: 7. CDR3 DNA: TGCGCCAGCAGCTCCGGGACAGGTGAATATCAGCCCCAGCATTTT. This translates into CASSSGTGEYQPQHF.

This chain connects TRBV6-5 to TRBJ2-1; 10 bases map to TRBD2. Germline V gene data show CDR1 as MNHEY and CDR2 as SVGAGI. V shed 6 bases, J shed 9 bases, and the junction held 2 bases outside the gene matches. CDR3 size: 12 residues. CDR3 residues: CASRRLAGEQFF. In DNA form, the CDR3 reads TGTGCCAGCAGGAGACTAGCGGGTGAGCAGTTCTTC.

The chain has TRBV7-9 and TRBJ2-7; 8 bases are shared with TRBD2. From germline, CDR1 is SEHNR and CDR2 FQNEAQ (reference sequence). The CDR3 covers 12 residues. Trimming took 2 bases from V and 8 from J; bases not matched to a gene: 2. The CDR3, as DNA: TGTGCCAGCAGCTTACCGGGGGGGCAGCAGTACTTC. Encoded protein: CASSLPGGQQYF.

The chain combines TRBV5-5 with TRBJ2-1; 8 bases map to TRBD2. The CDR3 consists of 15 residues. V lost 4 bases, J lost 2 bases, and 5 bases stayed unmatched. From germline, CDR1 is SGHKS and CDR2 YYEKEE (reference sequence). In DNA form, the CDR3 reads TGTGCCAGCAGCGACCGGGGGGGTACCTACAATGAGCAGTTCTTC. This gives the protein CASSDRGGTYNEQFF.

Written as DNA, the CDR3 is TGTGCCATCAGTACAGGGGAGAGCACTGAAGCTTTCTTT. Its translation: CAISTGESTEAFF. The chain carries TRBV10-3 and TRBJ1-1; TRBD1 agrees at 7 bases. Looked up from germline, CDR1 is ENHRY and CDR2 is SYGVKD. V gave up 5 bases and J gave up 4 bases; unmatched junction bases: 4. This CDR3 has 13 amino acids.

V gene TRBV19 combines with J gene TRBJ1-1; maybe TRBD1 (5 bases). In germline, CDR1 is LNHDA, CDR2 SQIVND (reference sequence). Trimming left V 3 bases short and J 5 bases short, with 13 bases between. There are 14 residues in the CDR3. The CDR3: CASSIWRGTTEAFF. CDR3 bases: TGTGCCAGTAGTATTTGGAGGGGAACGACTGAAGCTTTCTTT.

This clone showed up just once. The rearrangement joins TRBV6-5 to TRBJ2-5, with TRBD2 identical over 8 bases. CDR1 is MNHEY, CDR2 SVGAGI, per germline. This CDR3 contains 13 residues. V lost 6 bases to trimming and J lost 1 base; unmatched junction nucleotides: 1. The CDR3 nucleotides are TGTGCCAGCAGGAGCGGGGGCCAAGAGACCCAGTACTTC. This encodes CASRSGGQETQYF.

This clone was found a few times. The rearrangement joins TRBV19 to TRBJ1-6, with unresolved D. CDR1 LNHDA and CDR2 SQIVND come from the germline V gene (reference sequence). The CDR3 has 14 amino acids. V was pared by 10 bases and J by 3 bases, with 13 bases between. CDR3 bases: TGTGCCACCCATGGGCAGAACTATAATTCACCCCTCCACTTT. Protein product: CATHGQNYNSPLHF.

This chain uses TRBV24-1 with TRBJ2-3; D possibly corresponds to TRBD1 (6 bases). The ends were cut back, 4 bases at V and 3 bases at J, with 10 bases in the middle. This CDR3 has 14 amino acids. CDR1 is KGHDR, CDR2 SFDVKD, per germline. The CDR3 sequence is CATSDRTGTDTQYF. The CDR3 nucleotides read TGTGCCACCAGTGACCGAACAGGGACAGATACGCAGTATTTT.

The gene calls are TRBV21-1 and TRBJ2-7; the table's D call TRBD1 went unverified against the DNA. TRBV21-1 is a pseudogene locus. This CDR3 comprises 13 residues. The CDR3 DNA is TGTGCCACCCCTCAGACAGGGCCTCGCGAGCAGTACTTC. This encodes CATPQTGPREQYF.

The chain carries TRBV15 and TRBJ2-3; TRBD2 is a possible D gene (6 bases). The CDR3 has 16 amino acids. Germline CDR1 LNHNV, CDR2 YYDKDF (reference sequence). The V and J ends lost 1 base and 0 bases respectively, with 11 bases between them. CDR3 nucleotides: TGTGCCACCAGCAGAGGATCTAGCGTTAGCACAGATACGCAGTATTTT. Its protein is CATSRGSSVSTDTQYF.

The chain combines TRBV2 with TRBJ2-7; TRBD1 matches 10 bases. V lost 8 bases, J lost 5 bases, and 6 bases stayed unmatched. From germline, CDR1 is SNHLY and CDR2 FYNNEI. The CDR3 totals 13 residues. CDR3 loop: CASGGQGDHEQYF. DNA of the CDR3: TGTGCCAGCGGTGGACAGGGGGACCACGAGCAGTACTTC.

This clone was observed once. The chain combines TRBV30 with TRBJ2-2, with a weak D call TRBD1 (7 bases). The CDR3 is 14 residues long. Germline CDR1 and CDR2: GTSNPN and SVGIG (reference sequence). The V gene lost 8 bases and the J gene lost 0 bases, with 13 bases spanning the gap. The CDR3 protein is CATRGQTNTGELFF. The DNA for the CDR3 is TGTGCCACGCGGGGACAGACGAACACCGGGGAGCTGTTTTTT. Variable domain in full (rest from reference TRBV30 and TRBJ2-2): SQTIHQWPATLVQPVGSPLSLECTVEGTSNPNLYWYRQAAGRGLQLLFYSVGIGQISSEVPQNLSASRPQDRQFILSSKKLLLSDSGFYLCATRGQTNTGELFFGEGSRLTVL.